The 15 T cell receptor beta chains in this list originate from one sample, sequenced in a study of technical replicates of blood from several donors. Sequenced by immunoSEQ multiplex PCR; TCRdb stores in-frame clones only, minus some. Of 70,000 to 85,000 clones listed, around 92% are singletons. The sequencing input was T cells isolated from PBMCs. All receptors derive from a human donor in good health.

This chain links TRBV7-9 with TRBJ2-2; 7 bases are a match to TRBD2. Unmatched junction bases numbered 7, after V lost 2 bases and J lost 4 bases. CDR3 size: 16 residues. The germline V gene encodes CDR1 SEHNR and CDR2 FQNEAQ (reference sequence). As DNA, the CDR3 is TGTGCCAGCAGCTTACTAGCGGTTACCACCACCGGGGAGCTGTTTTTT. It encodes CASSLLAVTTTGELFF.

The chain links TRBV2 to TRBJ1-1; 7 positions agree with TRBD1. Trimming removed 7 bases from V and 0 bases from J; junction bases left unmatched: 8. CDR3 size: 15 residues. Looked up from germline, CDR1 is SNHLY and CDR2 is FYNNEI. The CDR3 sequence: CASKGDSALNTEAFF. The CDR3 DNA is TGTGCCAGCAAAGGGGACAGCGCCTTGAACACTGAAGCTTTCTTT.

V and J are TRBV6-4 and TRBJ2-1; no definite D call. V was cut by 7 bases and J by 3 bases, with 13 bases left in between. CDR1 is MRHNA and CDR2 is SNTAGT in the germline V gene. The CDR3 totals 14 residues. CDR3 loop: CASKSESGYNEQFF. The CDR3 bases are TGTGCCAGCAAAAGCGAGTCGGGCTACAATGAGCAGTTCTTC.

This clone was seen just once. The gene calls are TRBV2 and TRBJ2-1; the match to TRBD2 covers 7 bases. V was clipped by 7 bases and J by 4 bases; unmatched bases: 10. This CDR3 contains 15 residues. The germline CDR1 and CDR2 sequences are SNHLY and FYNNEI. CDR3 DNA sequence: TGTGCCAGCACCCTACTAGCGACGGGATACAATGAGCAGTTCTTC. Protein product: CASTLLATGYNEQFF.

V usage is TRBV19 and J usage is TRBJ1-2, with 7 bases matching TRBD1. CDR3 length: 15 residues. Germline CDR1 reads LNHDA; CDR2 reads SQIVND (reference sequence). Trimming removed 3 bases from V and 0 bases from J; junction bases left unmatched: 4. The CDR3 sequence is CASSIRDRSNYGYTF. CDR3 DNA: TGTGCCAGTAGTATCCGGGACAGATCTAACTATGGCTACACCTTC. The variable domain in full, with the rest retrieved from reference TRBV19 and TRBJ1-2, is DGGITQSPKYLFRKEGQNVTLSCEQNLNHDAMYWYRQDPGQGLRLIYYSQIVNDFQKGDIAEGYSVSREKKESFPLTVTSAQKNPTAFYLCASSIRDRSNYGYTFGSGTRLTVV.

The V and J genes are TRBV5-1 and TRBJ1-2, with D possibly TRBD1 on 5 matching bases. Trimming took 4 bases from V and 4 from J, leaving 17 bases between them. The CDR3 loop spans 15 amino acids. Germline-derived CDR1 and CDR2 are SGHRS and YFSETQ. The CDR3 region has the DNA TGCGCCAGCAGCGTCTCAGGGTACGGGAGCTATGGCTACACCTTC. The encoded protein is CASSVSGYGSYGYTF.

Details on this clone: Sequence at one end of the junction differs from germline and may be a read error. J is TRBJ2-5 and V is TRBV4-1; 9 nucleotides line up with TRBD2. The germline gives CDR1 MGHRA, CDR2 YSYEKL. There are 13 residues in the CDR3. CDR3 sequence reads: CASSHAGGTASNF. The CDR3 nucleotides read TGCGCCAGCAGCCACGCGGGGGGGACAGCCTCAAACTTC.

The chain joins TRBV28 to TRBJ1-1; 9 nucleotides agree with TRBD1. The CDR3 is made up of 21 amino acids. The V gene's germline CDR1 is MDHEN and CDR2 SYDVKM. V dropped 4 bases and J dropped 0; count of bases not matched to a gene: 21. CDR3 loop: CASSSRDQRQGVSPLNTEAFF. Here the CDR3 DNA reads TGTGCCAGCAGTTCCCGGGACCAGCGACAGGGGGTGAGCCCTTTGAACACTGAAGCTTTCTTT.

This sequence joins TRBV5-6 and TRBJ2-2, with 11 bases that match TRBD2. CDR1 is SGHDT, CDR2 YYEEEE, per germline. The V and J ends lost 0 bases and 5 bases, in that order; junction bases with no gene match: 9. This CDR3 region has 18 residues. The CDR3 sequence: CASSLVPTSGSFTGELFF. CDR3 in DNA: TGTGCCAGCAGCTTGGTCCCAACTAGCGGGAGTTTTACCGGGGAGCTGTTTTTT.

V and J are TRBV5-1 and TRBJ2-3; D possibly corresponds to TRBD1 (5 bases). The germline V gene encodes CDR1 SGHRS and CDR2 YFSETQ. The V gene lost 1 base and the J gene lost 6 bases, with 12 bases spanning the gap. This CDR3 has 14 residues. The CDR3 here is CASSLSQYRDTQYF. The CDR3 DNA reads TGCGCCAGCAGCTTGTCCCAATACAGGGATACGCAGTATTTT.

V is TRBV6-5 and J is TRBJ2-1, with 8 nucleotides matching TRBD2. This CDR3 spans 15 amino acids. The germline V gene has CDR1 MNHEY and CDR2 SVGAGI. With 6 bases clipped from V and 5 bases from J, the junction kept 9 bases outside the gene matches. The CDR3 DNA reads TGTGCCAGCAGCCACACCCTAGCGGGTGACAATGAGCAGTTCTTC. This translates into CASSHTLAGDNEQFF.

For this clone: The same CDR3 also results from other DNA sequences found in this sample. The chain employs TRBV5-1 and TRBJ2-3; D gene uncertain. This CDR3 is 14 amino acids long. Trimming left V 0 bases short and J 6 bases short, with 11 bases between. Germline CDR1 SGHRS, CDR2 YFSETQ. CDR3 bases: TGCGCCAGCAGCTTGGGGTTAGCTTCCGATACGCAGTATTTT. This translates into CASSLGLASDTQYF.

The chain joins TRBV7-8 to TRBJ1-5; D unclear. The V end lost 1 base, the J end lost 3 bases, and 10 bases lay between the germline ends. The CDR3 is 15 amino acids. Germline values: CDR1 SGHVS, CDR2 FQNEAQ. This CDR3 is CASSLDGGNNQPQHF. The CDR3 DNA reads TGTGCCAGCAGCTTAGACGGTGGTAACAATCAGCCCCAGCATTTT.

This rearrangement joins TRBV4-1 to TRBJ1-4; 9 nucleotides align to TRBD1. CDR3 size: 19 residues. The V gene's germline CDR1 is MGHRA and CDR2 YSYEKL. V dropped 0 bases and J dropped 0; count of bases not matched to a gene: 8. CDR3 bases: TGCGCCAGCAGCCAAGAGGACAGGGGATTTGTCCCAACTAATGAAAAACTGTTTTTT. This sequence encodes CASSQEDRGFVPTNEKLFF.

The V gene is TRBV30, the J gene TRBJ2-5; possibly TRBD2 for D (6 bases). The J call may be wrong; the DNA end is better matched by TRBJ2-7. Germline V gene sequence: CDR1 GTSNPN, CDR2 SVGIG (reference sequence). This CDR3 has 13 amino acids. The CDR3 here is CAWSGGINYEQYF. In nucleotides, the CDR3 is TGTGCCTGGAGCGGCGGGATTAACTACGAGCAGTACTTC.